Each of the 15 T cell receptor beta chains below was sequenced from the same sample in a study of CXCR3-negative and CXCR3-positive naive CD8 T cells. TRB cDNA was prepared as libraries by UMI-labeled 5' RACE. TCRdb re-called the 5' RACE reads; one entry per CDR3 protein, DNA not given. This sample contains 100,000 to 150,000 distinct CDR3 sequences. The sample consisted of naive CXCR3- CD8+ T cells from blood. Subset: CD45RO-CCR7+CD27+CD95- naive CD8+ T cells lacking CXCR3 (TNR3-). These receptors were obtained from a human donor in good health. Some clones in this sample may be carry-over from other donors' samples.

The CDR3: CASSPGLGNEQYF. The gene calls are TRBV5-1 and TRBJ2-7; TCRdb names TRBD1, which stays unverified in the absence of DNA. The CDR3 covers 13 residues. Looked up from germline, CDR1 is SGHRS and CDR2 is YFSETQ.

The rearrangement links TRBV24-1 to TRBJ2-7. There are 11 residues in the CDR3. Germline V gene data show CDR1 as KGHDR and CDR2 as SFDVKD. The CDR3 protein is CATSFSNEQYF.

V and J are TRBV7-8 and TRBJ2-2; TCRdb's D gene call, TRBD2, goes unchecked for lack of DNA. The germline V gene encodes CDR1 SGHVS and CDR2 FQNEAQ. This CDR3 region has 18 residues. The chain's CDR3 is CASSLFLAGGPNTGELFF.

The CDR3 loop reads CSASVGADEKLFF. The chain combines TRBV20-1 with TRBJ1-4; TCRdb reports TRBD1, a call that lacks DNA to check it against. This CDR3 has 13 residues. Germline V gene lookup returns CDR1 DFQATT and CDR2 SNEGSKA (reference sequence).

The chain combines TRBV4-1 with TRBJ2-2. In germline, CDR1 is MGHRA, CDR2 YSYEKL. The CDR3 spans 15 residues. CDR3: CASSQETTNTGELFF.

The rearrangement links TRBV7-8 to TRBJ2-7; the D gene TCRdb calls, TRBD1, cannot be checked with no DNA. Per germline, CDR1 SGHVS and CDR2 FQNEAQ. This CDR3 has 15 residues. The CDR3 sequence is CASSPGQVKSYEQYF.

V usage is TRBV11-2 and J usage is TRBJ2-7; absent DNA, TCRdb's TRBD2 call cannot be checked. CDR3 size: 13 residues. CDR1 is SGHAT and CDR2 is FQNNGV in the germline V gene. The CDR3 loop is CASALGNLREQYF.

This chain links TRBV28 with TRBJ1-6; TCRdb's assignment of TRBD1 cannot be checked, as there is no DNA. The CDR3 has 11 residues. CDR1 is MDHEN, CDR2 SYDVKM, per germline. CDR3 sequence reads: CASSFGQGHYF.

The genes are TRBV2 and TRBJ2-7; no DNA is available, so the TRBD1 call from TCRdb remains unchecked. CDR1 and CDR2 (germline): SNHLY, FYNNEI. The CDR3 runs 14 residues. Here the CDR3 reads CASTGTGGSYEQYF. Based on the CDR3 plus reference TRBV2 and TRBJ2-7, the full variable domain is EPEVTQTPSHQVTQMGQEVILRCVPISNHLYFYWYRQILGQKVEFLVSFYNNEISEKSEIFDDQFSVERPDGSNFTLKIRSTKLEDSAMYFCASTGTGGSYEQYFGPGTRLTVT.

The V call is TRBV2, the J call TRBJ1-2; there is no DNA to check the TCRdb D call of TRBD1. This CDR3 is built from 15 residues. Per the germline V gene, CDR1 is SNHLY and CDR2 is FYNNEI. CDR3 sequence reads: CASSRVSGGNYGYTF.

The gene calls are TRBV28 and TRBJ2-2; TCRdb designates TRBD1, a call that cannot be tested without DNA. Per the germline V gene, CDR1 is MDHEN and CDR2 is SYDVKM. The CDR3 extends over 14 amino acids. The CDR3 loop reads CASSFRSPSGELFF.

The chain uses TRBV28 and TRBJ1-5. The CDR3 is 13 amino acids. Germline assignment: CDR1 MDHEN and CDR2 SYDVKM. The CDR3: CASTLGPNQPQHF.

The CDR3 here is CASSLGRDRVFGEQFF. V is TRBV13 and J is TRBJ2-1; absent DNA, TCRdb's TRBD1 call cannot be checked. The CDR3 covers 16 residues. Germline lookup yields CDR1 PRHDT and CDR2 FYEKMQ (reference sequence).

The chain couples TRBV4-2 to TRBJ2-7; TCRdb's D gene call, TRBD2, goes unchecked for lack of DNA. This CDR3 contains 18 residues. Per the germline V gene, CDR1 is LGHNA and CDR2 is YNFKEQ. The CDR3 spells CASSHESPALAGSYEQYF.

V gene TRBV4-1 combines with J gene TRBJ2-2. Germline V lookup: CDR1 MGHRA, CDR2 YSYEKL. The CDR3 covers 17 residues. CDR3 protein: CASSQDRPGPNTGELFF.